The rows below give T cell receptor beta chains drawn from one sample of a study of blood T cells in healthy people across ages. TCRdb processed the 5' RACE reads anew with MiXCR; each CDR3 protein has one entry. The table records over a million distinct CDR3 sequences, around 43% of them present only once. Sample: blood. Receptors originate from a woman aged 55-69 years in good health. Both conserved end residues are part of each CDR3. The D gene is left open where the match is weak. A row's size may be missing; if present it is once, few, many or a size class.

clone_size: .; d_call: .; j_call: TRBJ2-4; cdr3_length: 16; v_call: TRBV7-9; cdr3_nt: TGTGCCAGCAGCCGGGACGTAACAATAGCCAAAAGCATTCAGTACTTC; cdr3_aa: CASSRDVTIAKSIQYF
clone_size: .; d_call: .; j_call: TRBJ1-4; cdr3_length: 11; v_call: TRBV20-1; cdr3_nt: TGCAGTGCTAGCACGCAGGAAAAACTGTTTTTT; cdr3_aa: CSASTQEKLFF
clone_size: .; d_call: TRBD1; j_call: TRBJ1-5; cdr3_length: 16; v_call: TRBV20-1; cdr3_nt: TGCAGTGCTAGAACACAGGGGAGGGGGTTTAATCAGCCCCAGCATTTT; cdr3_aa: CSARTQGRGFNQPQHF
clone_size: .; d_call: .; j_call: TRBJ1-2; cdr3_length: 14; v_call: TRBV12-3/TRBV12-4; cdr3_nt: TGTGCCAGCAGTTTGGGGGGACCTCTCTATGGCTACACCTTC; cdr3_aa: CASSLGGPLYGYTF
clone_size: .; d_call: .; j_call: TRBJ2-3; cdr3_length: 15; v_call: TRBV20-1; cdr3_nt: TGCAGTGCCTCCCTCCGGGTCACAGAGGGAGATACGCAGTATTTT; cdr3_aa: CSASLRVTEGDTQYF
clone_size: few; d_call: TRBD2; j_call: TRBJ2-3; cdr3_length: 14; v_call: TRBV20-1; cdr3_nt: TGCAGTGCTTTAGCGGGAGAGGTCACAGATACGCAGTATTTT; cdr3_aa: CSALAGEVTDTQYF
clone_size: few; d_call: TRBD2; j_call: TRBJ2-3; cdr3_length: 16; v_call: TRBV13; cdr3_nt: TGTGCCAGCAGCAACGGACTAGCGGGAGGGGTCTCCGTAAAGTATTTT; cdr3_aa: CASSNGLAGGVSVKYF
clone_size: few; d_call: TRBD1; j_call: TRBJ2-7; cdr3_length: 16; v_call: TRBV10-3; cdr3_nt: TGTGCCATCAGTGAGATGATGGAGGACAGGGGCCACGAGCAGTACTTC; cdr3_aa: CAISEMMEDRGHEQYF
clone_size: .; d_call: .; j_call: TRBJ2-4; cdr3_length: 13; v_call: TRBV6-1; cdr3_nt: TGTGCCAGCAGTGAAGTCGCCGAAAACATTCAGTACTTC; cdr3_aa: CASSEVAENIQYF
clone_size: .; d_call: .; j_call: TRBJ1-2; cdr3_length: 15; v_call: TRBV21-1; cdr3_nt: TGTGCCAGCAGCGCGCCCCCGTATAGTCCCTATGGCTACACCTTC; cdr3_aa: CASSAPPYSPYGYTF
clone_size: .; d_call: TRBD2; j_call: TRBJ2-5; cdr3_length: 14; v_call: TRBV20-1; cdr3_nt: TGCAGTGCTAAGTGGCTAGCGGTTTACAATGAGCAGTACTTC; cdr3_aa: CSAKWLAVYNEQYF